The 2 T cell receptor beta chains below come from one sample, sequenced in a study of T cell responses to AZD1222 COVID-19 vaccine. Method: immunoSEQ multiplex PCR; TCRdb's copy keeps in-frame clones and lacks some. The sample lists about 130,000 clones, approximately 88% occurring once. The sequencing used peripheral blood, collected 28 days after the second AZD1222 dose. The receptors were gathered from an adult who received the AZD1222 COVID-19 vaccine.

The CDR3 loop is CASSYYGQAVGYTF. In DNA, the CDR3 is TGTGCCAGCAGTTACTACGGACAGGCGGTTGGCTACACCTTC. The rearrangement uses TRBV6-6 and TRBJ1-2; the match to TRBD1 covers 7 bases. The CDR3 is made up of 14 amino acids. V lost 1 base, J lost 7 bases, and 6 bases stayed unmatched. Germline V CDR1 and CDR2: MNHNY, SVGAGI (reference sequence).

The chain combines TRBV19 with TRBJ1-2; D may be TRBD1 (6 bases). The germline V and J ends were trimmed by 6 bases and 6 bases, with 14 bases remaining between them. The CDR3 length is 13 residues. Germline V CDR1 and CDR2: LNHDA, SQIVND (reference sequence). CDR3 DNA: TGTGCCAGTAGCAACCGGGCAGGGGATGGCTACACCTTC. Translation gives CASSNRAGDGYTF.